This T cell receptor beta chain emerged from a study of blood T cell repertoires in COVID-19. Germline assignment: CDR1 SGHNT and CDR2 YENEEA. This CDR3 is 15 amino acids long. V lost 3 bases, J lost 8 bases, and 9 bases stayed unmatched. Data came from immunoSEQ multiplex PCR; TCRdb stores just in-frame clones and leaves some out. The data hold about 170,000 clones, with approximately 82% observed a single time. This clonotype was sampled from a woman aged 50 to 60 who had recovered from COVID-19. The V and J genes are TRBV11-3 and TRBJ2-2, with 7 bases aligning to TRBD1. Source material: PBMCs or T cells enriched from blood (not recorded which). Here the CDR3 DNA reads TGTGCCAGCAGCTTGGACACAGGGGTTCTGGGGGAGCTGTTTTTT. Amino acid sequence: CASSLDTGVLGELFF.